This is a list of T cell receptor beta chains from one sample in a study of shared clonotypes between healthy human individuals. The assay was immunoSEQ multiplex PCR, and TCRdb's table has in-frame clones only and misses some. Found here are around 690,000 clones, 90% of them singletons; the top ten hold 34%. Material for sequencing was memory CD8+ T cells from PBMCs. The receptors derive from a man in his late teens or twenties in good health. Some clones in this sample may be carry-over from other donors' samples. Both conserved end residues are part of each CDR3. Fields, in order: clone size, J gene, V gene, D gene, CDR3 DNA, CDR3 protein. A D gene is named only where the DNA matches it firmly. Not every row has a clone size; where given, it reads once, few, many or a size class.

size: once
J: TRBJ2-7
V: TRBV4-3
D: TRBD2
DNA: TGCGCCAGCAGCCAACACACGGGACTAGCTCTCGAGCAGTACTTC
CDR3: CASSQHTGLALEQYF

size: .
J: TRBJ2-7
V: TRBV30
D: .
DNA: TGTGCCTGGCGCCCCCCACGGGACATAGTTGACGAGCAGTACTTC
CDR3: CAWRPPRDIVDEQYF

size: .
J: TRBJ2-7
V: TRBV10-2
D: TRBD2
DNA: TGCGCCAGCAGTGAATATCGTCTAGCGGGAGACGAGCAGTACTTC
CDR3: CASSEYRLAGDEQYF

size: .
J: TRBJ2-6
V: TRBV27
D: .
DNA: TGTGCCAGCAGCCCCACTTGGACAGGGAGGGCTGGGGCCAACGTCCTGACTTTC
CDR3: CASSPTWTGRAGANVLTF

size: .
J: TRBJ2-3
V: TRBV11-2
D: .
DNA: TGTGCCAGCAGCTTAGGCCCCCCAGGGACAGATACGCAGTATTTT
CDR3: CASSLGPPGTDTQYF

size: .
J: TRBJ2-7
V: TRBV6-5
D: TRBD1
DNA: TGTGCCAGCAGTTACCAGACCGGGACAGACTACGAGCAGTACTTC
CDR3: CASSYQTGTDYEQYF

size: .
J: TRBJ2-1
V: TRBV10-3
D: TRBD2
DNA: TGTGCCATCACCCTAGCGGAGACGACTCACAATGAGCAGTTCTTC
CDR3: CAITLAETTHNEQFF

size: .
J: TRBJ2-1
V: TRBV4-1
D: .
DNA: TGCGCCAGCAGCCCTCAGGAAGGCTACCAGTACAATGAGCAGTTCTTC
CDR3: CASSPQEGYQYNEQFF

size: .
J: TRBJ2-1
V: TRBV4-2
D: TRBD2
DNA: TGTGCCAGCAGCCAATTAAGCGGGCGGGAGGTTGGCAATGAGCAGTTCTTC
CDR3: CASSQLSGREVGNEQFF

size: .
J: TRBJ2-7
V: TRBV9
D: TRBD2
DNA: TGTGCCAGCAGCGTAGCTAGCGGGAGCGAAGAGCAGTACTTC
CDR3: CASSVASGSEEQYF

size: few
J: TRBJ2-3
V: TRBV6-5
D: .
DNA: TGTGCCAGCAGTCTCGGACAAAGCACAGATACGCAGTATTTT
CDR3: CASSLGQSTDTQYF

size: .
J: TRBJ1-2
V: TRBV19
D: .
DNA: TGTGCCAGTAACGCCTACTATGGCTACACCTTC
CDR3: CASNAYYGYTF

size: .
J: TRBJ1-4
V: TRBV27
D: .
DNA: TGTGCCAGCAGTCCCCCGAGGACATTCTGGGGCCTGTTTTTT
CDR3: CASSPPRTFWGLFF

size: .
J: TRBJ1-1
V: TRBV6-1
D: .
DNA: TGTGCCAGCAGTGGGACAATTGCAGGGATGAGGACAGCTGAAGCTTTCTTT
CDR3: CASSGTIAGMRTAEAFF

size: .
J: TRBJ2-1
V: TRBV19
D: .
DNA: TGTGCCAGTAGTACAGGGGACTATTCCTACAATGAGCAGTTCTTC
CDR3: CASSTGDYSYNEQFF

size: .
J: TRBJ1-2
V: TRBV29-1
D: .
DNA: TGCAGCGTCCCCGAGGGGGTGGGCGGCTATGGCTACACCTTC
CDR3: CSVPEGVGGYGYTF

size: .
J: TRBJ2-1
V: TRBV30
D: TRBD2
DNA: TGTGCCTGGAGTGTCGGGGGGGGCAATAGTCATGAGCAGTTCTTC
CDR3: CAWSVGGGNSHEQFF

size: .
J: TRBJ1-1
V: TRBV28
D: .
DNA: TGTGCCAGCAGTTTAGATTTCCTTACGGAACAGGGTGGAGCGACTGAAGCTTTCTTT
CDR3: CASSLDFLTEQGGATEAFF

size: .
J: TRBJ2-7
V: TRBV28
D: .
DNA: TGTGCCAGCAGCATGACCTACGAGCAGTACTTC
CDR3: CASSMTYEQYF

size: .
J: TRBJ2-3
V: TRBV9
D: TRBD1
DNA: TGTGCCAGCAGCAGACAGGGGGCGGTCCTCACAGATACGCAGTATTTT
CDR3: CASSRQGAVLTDTQYF

size: .
J: TRBJ2-7
V: TRBV14
D: .
DNA: TGTGCCAGCAGCCAAGATGGAGAGGGCGGCCAAGCCGAGCAGTACTTC
CDR3: CASSQDGEGGQAEQYF

size: .
J: TRBJ2-5
V: TRBV6-5
D: .
DNA: TGTGCCCGCGACGGGGCAGAGACCCAGTACTTC
CDR3: CARDGAETQYF

size: .
J: TRBJ1-2
V: TRBV2
D: .
DNA: TGTGCCAGCAGTGATGGAGGGAACTATGGCTACACCTTC
CDR3: CASSDGGNYGYTF

size: .
J: TRBJ2-7
V: TRBV7-2
D: TRBD1
DNA: TGTGCCAGCAGCTCCGGGACAGGGCCCTACGAGCAGTACTTC
CDR3: CASSSGTGPYEQYF

size: .
J: TRBJ2-7
V: TRBV4-2
D: TRBD1
DNA: TGTGCCAGCAGCCAAGCAGGGGGCGTCGTCCCCGAGCAGTACTTC
CDR3: CASSQAGGVVPEQYF

size: few
J: TRBJ1-1
V: TRBV27
D: .
DNA: TGTGCCAGCAGTCCCCGGTTGAACACTGAAGCTTTCTTT
CDR3: CASSPRLNTEAFF

size: .
J: TRBJ2-1
V: TRBV9
D: TRBD2
DNA: TGTGCCAGCAGCCCATTTCTAGCGGGTCAGGTTGAGCAGTTCTTC
CDR3: CASSPFLAGQVEQFF

size: .
J: TRBJ2-5
V: TRBV5-8
D: TRBD1
DNA: TGTGCCAGCACCAGGGGGATGGAGACCCAGTACTTC
CDR3: CASTRGMETQYF

size: .
J: TRBJ2-3
V: TRBV7-9
D: TRBD2
DNA: TGTGCCAGCAGCTTAGCGGTAGCGGGAGAACTAAATACGCAGTATTTT
CDR3: CASSLAVAGELNTQYF

size: .
J: TRBJ1-1
V: TRBV27
D: TRBD1
DNA: TGTGCCAGCAGTTTTCTCGGGACAGGGGAGAACACTGAAGCTTTCTTT
CDR3: CASSFLGTGENTEAFF